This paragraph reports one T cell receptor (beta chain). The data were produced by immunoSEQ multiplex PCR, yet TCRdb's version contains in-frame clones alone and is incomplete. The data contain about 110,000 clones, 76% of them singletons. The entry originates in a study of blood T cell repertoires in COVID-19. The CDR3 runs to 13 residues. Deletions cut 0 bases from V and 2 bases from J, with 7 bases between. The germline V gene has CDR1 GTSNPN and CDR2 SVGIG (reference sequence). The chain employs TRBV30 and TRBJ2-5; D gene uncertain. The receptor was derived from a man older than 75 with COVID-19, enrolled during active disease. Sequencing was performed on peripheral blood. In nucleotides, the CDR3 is TGTGCCTGGAGTGTGGCAGGACAAGAGACCCAGTACTTC. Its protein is CAWSVAGQETQYF.